This TCR beta chain was retrieved from a study of regulatory T cells in long-lasting Graves disease. Findings and caveats of the study: Newly diagnosed disease favored TRBV20-1 and TRBJ2-1 over persistent disease.

Stated time point: newly diagnosed GD, antithyroid drugs for less than 3 months. TCR sequences were obtained from RNA taken from PBMCs. Assembly of TCR beta libraries relied on iRepertoire HTBI primers together with Arm-PCR of CDR3 regions. One entry per CDR3 protein, called by TCRdb with MiXCR from the multiplex PCR reads. The table includes about 220,000 distinct CDR3 sequences, roughly 19% detected once. On this clonotype itself: Its antigen is currently unknown.

V was clipped by 6 bases and J by 1 base; unmatched bases: 3. Germline V gene lookup returns CDR1 MNHNS and CDR2 SASEGT. The CDR3 consists of 15 residues. These data were also reused for a study on T cells in Graves' hyperthyroidism and ophthalmopathy. As that study records: First-round RT-PCR targeting the TCR CDR3 was performed with the HTBI primer set. Most thyroid-expanded clonotypes above 0.001 were also found in blood.

The chain employs TRBV6-1 and TRBJ2-5; 12 bases map to TRBD2. This material consisted of peripheral blood mononuclear cells (PBMCs), taken at new diagnosis, from a patient treated with antithyroid drugs. The sequence derives from a woman in her twenties or thirties with Graves disease. The CDR3 region has the DNA TGTGCCAGCAGCGCTAGCGGGAGGGGCCAAGAGACCCAGTACTTC. Encoded protein: CASSASGRGQETQYF.